This T cell receptor beta chain was profiled in a study of blood T cell repertoires in COVID-19. Produced via immunoSEQ multiplex PCR; TCRdb's table is partial and in-frame only. The sample carries 150,000 to 180,000 clones, about 90% recorded once. Trimming at V came to 2 bases and at J to 8 bases, leaving 7 bases not matched to a gene. CDR3 length equals 15 residues. From germline, CDR1 is MNHEY and CDR2 SVGEGT. This receptor was obtained from a man aged 45-60 years with acute or convalescent COVID-19. The sample comprised peripheral blood. The chain joins TRBV6-2 or TRBV6-3 to TRBJ2-1, with 9 bases that match TRBD1. The chain's CDR3 is CASSYAGTGTYEQFF. The CDR3 DNA sequence: TGTGCCAGCAGTTACGCCGGGACAGGGACCTATGAGCAGTTCTTC.